This T cell receptor (beta chain) was recovered during a study of T cell repertoires in cytomegalovirus infection. TCRdb fed the reads into MiXCR, producing one record per CDR3 protein. This table has 170,000 or so distinct CDR3 sequences, roughly an eighth appearing once. This clonotype came up a few times. Germline CDR1 is LGHDT and CDR2 is YNNKEL (reference sequence). After removal of 4 bases from V and 10 bases from J, the junction contained 10 bases not matched to a gene. This CDR3 spans 15 amino acids. Input material: PBMCs. This receptor was identified in a human donor in good health (CMV status not recorded). Some clones in this sample may be carry-over from other donors' samples. This sequence joins TRBV3-1 and TRBJ2-1; TRBD2 matches at 10 bases. The CDR3 DNA reads as TGTGCCAGCAGCCTCCCCGGACTAGCGGTGGGGGAGCAGTTCTTC. Translation: CASSLPGLAVGEQFF.